The sample holds one count of the clone carrying this T cell receptor (beta chain). This specimen belongs to a study of blood T cell repertoires in COVID-19. Residents of 20 to 25 US areas, aged roughly 18 to 89 years, made up the participants. With V trimmed by 7 bases and J by 7 bases, 6 bases remained unmatched. This CDR3 region has 14 residues. CDR1 and CDR2 (germline): KGHDR, SFDVKD. The table came from immunoSEQ multiplex PCR; TCRdb's copy has only in-frame clones and leaves some out. In the table there are fewer than 350,000 clones, approximately 91% of which are singletons. The chain uses TRBV24-1 and TRBJ1-1; TRBD1 matches 12 bases. Sequencing used PBMCs or T cells enriched from blood (not recorded which). This clonotype was sampled from a woman aged 40 to 50 with acute COVID-19. Here the CDR3 reads CATRHGTGGSEAFF. The CDR3 bases are TGTGCCACCAGGCATGGGACAGGGGGCAGTGAAGCTTTCTTT.